This is a list of T cell receptor beta chains from one sample in a study of cytomegalovirus exposure and HLA in healthy donors. Assay: immunoSEQ multiplex PCR; the TCRdb copy retains only in-frame clones and omits some. Of some 150,000 clones listed, about three quarters are singletons. The sequencing input was PBMCs. The source of these receptors is a female donor in good health and CMV-seropositive. CDR3s include the opening cysteine and the closing phenylalanine or tryptophan. D genes are given only for firm matches. Some rows have no size entry. The others give once, few or many, or a class for an expanded clone.

>TRBJ2-3|TRBD2|TRBV27|NA
TGTGCCAGCAGTTTAGTAGTCACTAGCGGGAGTCTGTATACGCAGTATTTT
CASSLVVTSGSLYTQYF
>TRBJ2-7|NA|TRBV10-3|NA
TGTGCCATCAGTGATAGCTACTACGAGCAGTACTTC
CAISDSYYEQYF
>TRBJ1-2|TRBD1|TRBV13|NA
TGTGCCAGCAGCCAGTCGTTGGAACAGGGGCTTGGTGGCTACACCTTC
CASSQSLEQGLGGYTF
>TRBJ1-6|TRBD1|TRBV5-1|NA
TGCGCCAGCAGCTTGGTATTCCGGGACAGAGATTCACCCCTCCACTTT
CASSLVFRDRDSPLHF
>TRBJ2-7|TRBD1|TRBV7-3|NA
TGTGCCAGCAGCTACCAGACAGGGAGCGAGCAGTACTTC
CASSYQTGSEQYF
>TRBJ2-3|TRBD2|TRBV10-3|NA
TGTGCCATCAGTGCTGGGGAGGGAGATACGCAGTATTTT
CAISAGEGDTQYF
>TRBJ1-3|NA|TRBV5-4|few
TGTGCCAGCAGGACCATGGGGCAGACGTCTGGAAACACCATATATTTT
CASRTMGQTSGNTIYF
>TRBJ2-3|TRBD1|TRBV19|NA
TGTGCCAGTAGTAGACCCCCGGGACAGAGCACAGATACGCAGTATTTT
CASSRPPGQSTDTQYF
>TRBJ1-6|NA|TRBV28|NA
TGTGCCAGCCTCAGGGGAGGGGATAATAATTCACCCCTCCACTTT
CASLRGGDNNSPLHF
>TRBJ1-1|TRBD1|TRBV7-9|NA
TGTGCCAGCAGCTTAGTCTGGGGACAGGCACCGATCTTT
CASSLVWGQAPIF
>TRBJ1-6|NA|TRBV5-1|NA
TGCGCCAGCAGCTTGACAGGGCGAGATTCACCCCTCCACTTT
CASSLTGRDSPLHF
>TRBJ2-1|TRBD2|TRBV6-4|NA
TGTGCCAGCAGTGACTCGGCTAGCGGGTACAATGAGCAGTTCTTC
CASSDSASGYNEQFF
>TRBJ2-7|TRBD1|TRBV10-1|NA
TGCGCCAGCAGTGAGTCGGACAGGAAATACGAGCAGTACTTC
CASSESDRKYEQYF
>TRBJ1-1|TRBD1|TRBV19|NA
TGTGCCAGTAGCCAGCAGGGCGCAGGGGGGACGAACACTGAAGCTTTCTTT
CASSQQGAGGTNTEAFF
>TRBJ2-5|NA|TRBV19|NA
TGTGCCAGTACAGGTGTCACCCAAGAGACCCAGTACTTC
CASTGVTQETQYF
>TRBJ2-5|TRBD2|TRBV4-1|NA
TGCGCCAGCAGCCACCTAGCGGGAGGGCCCTCGCGAGAGACCCAGTACTTC
CASSHLAGGPSRETQYF
>TRBJ1-6|NA|TRBV28|NA
TGTGCCAGCAGTTTAAGAGGGCTGGGTAATTCACCCCTCCACTTT
CASSLRGLGNSPLHF
>TRBJ2-7|NA|TRBV14|NA
TGTGCCAGCAGCCTCTGGCCAGAGGACGAGCAGTACTTC
CASSLWPEDEQYF
>TRBJ2-7|NA|TRBV5-6|NA
TGTGCCAGCAGCCACTCCTACGAGCAGTACTTC
CASSHSYEQYF
>TRBJ2-1|TRBD2|TRBV5-4|NA
TGTGCCAGCAGCTTGGCCGCGACTAGCGGGACAAATGAGCAGTTCTTC
CASSLAATSGTNEQFF
>TRBJ2-1|TRBD2|TRBV11-2|NA
TGTGCCAGCAGCTATCGGACTAGCGGCTACAATGAGCAGTTCTTC
CASSYRTSGYNEQFF
>TRBJ2-2|NA|TRBV7-9|NA
TGTGCCAGCAGCCTAAGTGCTACCACCGGGGAGCTGTTTTTT
CASSLSATTGELFF
>TRBJ1-4|NA|TRBV28|few
TGTGCCAGCGGGGAGGGCGGAACGAATGAAAAACTGTTTTTT
CASGEGGTNEKLFF
>TRBJ2-5|NA|TRBV27|NA
TGTGCCAGCACCCCCCCGGCCCCCATAAAACGGGGAGAGACCCAGTACTTC
CASTPPAPIKRGETQYF
>TRBJ2-5|TRBD1|TRBV7-9|NA
TGTGCCAGCAGCTGGGGACAGGGGCTAGACCAAGAGACCCAGTACTTC
CASSWGQGLDQETQYF
>TRBJ1-3|TRBD1|TRBV5-1|NA
TGCGCCAGCAGCTTAGGACAGGCTTCTGGAAACACCATATATTTT
CASSLGQASGNTIYF
>TRBJ2-1|TRBD2|TRBV19|once
TGTGCCACTCATACTAGCGGACCCTACAATGAGCAGTTCTTC
CATHTSGPYNEQFF
>TRBJ2-5|NA|TRBV12-5|NA
TGTGCTAGTGGTTTGTTGACGGGAGAGACCCAGTACTTC
CASGLLTGETQYF
>TRBJ2-7|NA|TRBV15|NA
TGTGCCACCAGCAGAGATCACTTCTACGAGCAGTACTTC
CATSRDHFYEQYF
>TRBJ2-7|NA|TRBV27|NA
TGTGCCAGCAGTTTCGCCCCCTACGGAGGCGAGCAGTACTTC
CASSFAPYGGEQYF
>TRBJ1-1|TRBD1|TRBV29-1|NA
TGCAGCGTTGAAATCCGGACAGGGTGGCCTGAAGCTTTCTTT
CSVEIRTGWPEAFF
>TRBJ2-7|NA|TRBV5-1|NA
TGCGCCAGCAGCATTCAAGAGGGGGTCTACGAGCAGTACTTC
CASSIQEGVYEQYF
>TRBJ2-7|NA|TRBV9|NA
TGTGCCAGCAGCGTAGGGGACACCAGTTTCTACGAGCAGTACTTC
CASSVGDTSFYEQYF
>TRBJ2-4|TRBD2|TRBV5-1|NA
TGCGCCAGCAGCTTGGAATCACTAGCGGGGGGAAACATTCAGTACTTC
CASSLESLAGGNIQYF
>TRBJ1-1|TRBD1|TRBV5-1|NA
TGCGCCAGCAGCCGACAGGGGGGGGTGAACACTGAAGCTTTCTTT
CASSRQGGVNTEAFF
>TRBJ2-2|TRBD2|TRBV5-1|once
TGCGCCAGCAGCCGACTAGCGGGGGACACCGGGGAGCTGTTTTTT
CASSRLAGDTGELFF
>TRBJ2-1|NA|TRBV7-6|few
TGTGCCAGCAGCCCGTGGGAGCACAATGAGCAGTTCTTC
CASSPWEHNEQFF
>TRBJ2-1|TRBD2|TRBV4-1|NA
TGCGCCAGCAGCCAGCACGGGGGGGGGTCTGAGCAGTTCTTC
CASSQHGGGSEQFF
>TRBJ1-1|NA|TRBV27|NA
TGTGCCAGCAGTAACAGGTTGGACACTGAAGCTTTCTTT
CASSNRLDTEAFF
>TRBJ2-1|NA|TRBV19|once
TGTGCCAGTAGCAAGGGGGGGGCCGGAGGAAATGAGCAGTTCTTC
CASSKGGAGGNEQFF
>TRBJ1-1|NA|TRBV6-5|NA
TGTGCCAGCCATCAGGACGCATCGGACTCGGAGGCTTTCTTT
CASHQDASDSEAFF
>TRBJ2-5|TRBD2|TRBV2|NA
TGTGCCAGCAAAATTAGACTAGCCCAAGAGACCCAGTACTTC
CASKIRLAQETQYF
>TRBJ2-7|TRBD1|TRBV6-6|NA
TGTGCCAGCAGGACTGACAGGGGTGAGGCCTCCTACGAGCAGTACTTC
CASRTDRGEASYEQYF
>TRBJ1-1|TRBD1|TRBV14|NA
TGTGCCAGCAGCCCGGACAGGGGCACTGAAGCTTTCTTT
CASSPDRGTEAFF
>TRBJ2-3|TRBD2|TRBV5-1|NA
TGCGCCAGCTCTGCCGAAGCGGGAAGTAGCACAGATACGCAGTATTTT
CASSAEAGSSTDTQYF
>TRBJ1-2|NA|TRBV10-1|once
TGCGCCAGCAGTGGGGCAGGTTCGCGTGGCTACACCTTC
CASSGAGSRGYTF
>TRBJ2-7|TRBD2|TRBV5-1|NA
TGCGCCAGCAGCTTGGAAGCGGGAGGGCCATACGAGCAGTACTTC
CASSLEAGGPYEQYF
>TRBJ2-7|TRBD1|TRBV4-1|NA
TGCGCCAGCAGCCAACCTGGGACAGCAAGTTACGAGCAGTACTTC
CASSQPGTASYEQYF
>TRBJ1-1|NA|TRBV28|NA
TGTGCCAGCAGACCCCCTCGTGGGGCGTACACTGAAGCTTTCTTT
CASRPPRGAYTEAFF
>TRBJ2-5|NA|TRBV7-9|NA
TGTGCCAGCAGCTTCTCGAGGGAGACCCAGTACTTC
CASSFSRETQYF
>TRBJ1-2|NA|TRBV7-9|once
TGTGCCAGCAGCCCAAGTCTCGGCGGTGGCTACACCTTC
CASSPSLGGGYTF
>TRBJ1-1|NA|TRBV7-9|NA
TGTGCCAGCAGCTTAGGGTCAGGTACATACACTGAAGCTTTCTTT
CASSLGSGTYTEAFF
>TRBJ1-2|TRBD1|TRBV18|NA
TGTGCCAGCTCACCGGACAGGATCTATGGCTACACCTTC
CASSPDRIYGYTF